The subject of this entry is one TCR beta chain. V lost 8 bases and J lost 2, with 3 bases in between. The CDR3 contains 11 residues. CDR1 is WSHSY and CDR2 is SAAADI in the germline V gene. This sample is drawn from a study of blood T cell repertoires in COVID-19. Generated by immunoSEQ multiplex PCR, the TCRdb table keeps only in-frame clones and is missing some. The sample consists of some 450,000 clones, around 89% of them appearing once. The chain links TRBV10-2 to TRBJ2-2; D is undetermined. Sequencing was carried out using peripheral blood. This TCR came from a woman aged 45-65 years with COVID-19, enrolled during active disease. The CDR3 loop reads CASYNTGELFF. CDR3 coding DNA: TGCGCCAGCTATAACACCGGGGAGCTGTTTTTT.